The sequence of this T cell receptor beta chain was determined in a study of cytomegalovirus exposure and HLA in healthy donors. The PCR contained 60 Vbeta and 13 Jbeta primers. The assay was immunoSEQ multiplex PCR, and TCRdb's table has in-frame clones only and misses some. The sample records roughly 120,000 clones, roughly 80% being singletons. Germline CDR1 and CDR2: MGHRA and YSYEKL. This CDR3 contains 16 residues. V lost 0 bases to trimming and J lost 4 bases, with 15 bases between them. The J gene is TRBJ1-2, the V gene TRBV4-1; a weak D match, TRBD1 (5 bases). The specimen was PBMCs. This clonotype was obtained from a man in his fifties in good health and CMV-seropositive. Written as DNA, the CDR3 is TGCGCCAGCAGCCAAGATCTCAACAGGCAATTCTATGGCTACACCTTC. Translating it yields CASSQDLNRQFYGYTF.